Listed below are T cell receptor beta chains from one sample, sequenced in a study of shared T cell receptors in the human thymus. Some clones are missing from TCRdb's copy, which holds only in-frame ones; the method was immunoSEQ multiplex PCR. The table shows 640,000 or so clones, with 70% to 90% occurring only once. The sample was also linked to a second study, of human thymus T cells.

The specimen was thymocytes. The source is a boy in the first two years of life with a congenital heart defect. Both conserved end residues are part of each CDR3. A D gene is named only where the DNA matches it firmly. Clone size is shown for a subset of rows, as once, few, many or a class of expanded clone.

abundance,len,j_gene,v_gene,d_gene,CDR3aa
-,15,TRBJ1-5,TRBV5-5,TRBD1,CASRGGQGIEQPQHF
-,17,TRBJ2-2,TRBV27,TRBD1,CASSPRFRGSNTGELFF
-,15,TRBJ1-2,TRBV30,-,CAWKPRTAINYGYTF
-,16,TRBJ1-3,TRBV19,TRBD1,CASTLTGTAPGNTIYF
-,16,TRBJ2-2,TRBV7-9,-,CASRFDSVIGRGELFF
-,15,TRBJ2-7,TRBV5-1,TRBD2,CASSFRTSGSYEQYF
-,13,TRBJ2-7,TRBV10-1,TRBD1,CASSPGGSYEQYF
-,18,TRBJ2-2,TRBV5-6,TRBD2,CASSLLSPGLVNTGELFF
-,13,TRBJ2-1,TRBV29-1,-,CTFTTAGRGEQFF
-,15,TRBJ1-5,TRBV19,TRBD1,CASSSRDRGDQPQHF
-,18,TRBJ1-5,TRBV7-8,TRBD1,CASSLDRQGANLEQPQHF
-,15,TRBJ2-3,TRBV25-1,-,CASSEFRQARGTQYF
-,13,TRBJ2-3,TRBV29-1,-,CSLDGGTTDTQYF
once,14,TRBJ1-2,TRBV25-1,-,CASSASDRMAGYTF
-,14,TRBJ1-3,TRBV14,-,CASSSGFYRNTIYF
-,16,TRBJ2-1,TRBV28,TRBD1,CASSIYGGTGGDEQFF
-,14,-,TRBV25-1,-,CASSDWDTHYEQYF
-,16,TRBJ2-1,TRBV7-9,TRBD2,CASSLGLTSGINEQFF
once,16,TRBJ1-2,TRBV29-1,TRBD1,CSVEDARQGAGYGYTF
few,16,TRBJ2-1,TRBV7-9,TRBD2,CASSSGLGKIYNEQFF
-,14,TRBJ2-1,TRBV6-5,TRBD2,CASISGRAYNEQFF
-,11,TRBJ2-7,TRBV29-1,-,CSVGRGGEQYF
-,15,TRBJ1-2,TRBV5-4,TRBD1,CASSLDRENYYGYTF
-,17,TRBJ1-4,TRBV6-1,-,CASSEIDRRRTNEKLFF
-,18,TRBJ2-3,TRBV7-9,-,CASSLREEEAGYTDTQYF
-,14,TRBJ1-1,TRBV5-1,-,CASSLEQGNTEAFF
once,15,TRBJ2-2,TRBV28,TRBD1,CASTTGTGNTGELFF
-,15,TRBJ2-7,TRBV5-5,TRBD2,CASSLVRGSFYEQYF
-,13,TRBJ1-1,TRBV28,TRBD1,CASIMTGLLEAFF
few,15,TRBJ1-1,TRBV18,TRBD1,CASSPRAQGETEAFF
-,14,TRBJ1-5,TRBV4-2,-,CASSREAGYQPQHF
-,14,TRBJ2-1,TRBV6-1,TRBD2,CASTLAGAYNEQFF
-,16,TRBJ2-1,TRBV27,TRBD2,CASSFHSSGGAVEQFF
-,16,TRBJ2-7,TRBV28,TRBD2,CASSMPKRELWYEQYF
-,12,TRBJ2-1,TRBV28,-,CASSSGIGEQFF
-,20,TRBJ2-3,TRBV4-1,TRBD2,CASSQDPRKTSGGETDTQYF
-,22,TRBJ2-2,TRBV12-5,-,CASGSYPEQGTHTLIPTGELFF
-,13,TRBJ2-7,TRBV27,TRBD2,CASSGLAGYEQYF
-,14,TRBJ2-3,TRBV6-1,TRBD1,CASNPDRGIDTQYF
-,14,TRBJ1-2,TRBV15,-,CATSRGGQGRGYTF
-,15,TRBJ2-2,TRBV5-1,TRBD2,CASSLAGGGIGELFF
-,16,TRBJ1-1,TRBV14,-,CASSQHTQGSQTEAFF
-,16,TRBJ2-3,TRBV9,TRBD1,CASSVRGDRGADTQYF
-,19,TRBJ1-4,TRBV28,TRBD1,CASTLWGPPGTATNEKLFF
-,14,TRBJ2-5,TRBV28,-,CASSSRVCVETQYF
-,10,TRBJ2-1,TRBV7-2,-,CASSSGGEFF
-,15,TRBJ1-3,TRBV2,TRBD1,CASSGQGGSGNTIYF
-,16,TRBJ2-7,TRBV28,TRBD2,CASSFVEREDSYEQYF
-,13,TRBJ1-3,TRBV29-1,TRBD1,CSGQGESGNTIYF
-,15,TRBJ2-1,TRBV9,TRBD2,CASSLLAGGGNEQFF
-,15,TRBJ2-5,TRBV7-6,-,CASSLRRTNQETQYF
-,14,TRBJ2-7,TRBV12-5,TRBD1,CASVPTGGPVEQYF
-,12,TRBJ1-2,TRBV10-1,-,CASSVWTELLTF
-,17,TRBJ2-3,TRBV28,TRBD2,CASTGQAGGLAGNTQYF
once,16,TRBJ2-5,TRBV12-5,-,CASAYQLGLLRETQYF
-,14,TRBJ2-7,TRBV30,TRBD1,CAWRPNRGTYEQYF